The 10 T cell receptor beta chains listed next were all sequenced from one sample in a study of T-cell reconstitution after alpha-beta-depleted transplantation in children. Library preparation (for TCRbeta) was performed with unique molecular identifiers. TCRdb re-called the PCR reads through MiXCR, storing one row per CDR3 protein. The table has around 400,000 distinct CDR3 sequences, roughly 11% seen once. Here the sequenced sample was PBMCs from the stem cell graft donor, taken from the stem cell graft. Receptors originate from a human donor who donated a stem cell graft to a child with acute myeloid leukemia.

The rearrangement links TRBV2 to TRBJ2-2; D is undetermined. The V gene's germline CDR1 is SNHLY and CDR2 FYNNEI. CDR3 length: 10 amino acids. V lost 7 bases to trimming and J lost 5 bases, with 2 bases between them. Here the CDR3 reads CASKTGELFF. The CDR3 DNA reads as TGTGCCAGCAAGACCGGGGAGCTGTTTTTT.

The genes are TRBV12-3 or TRBV12-4 and TRBJ2-1; D is ambiguous. The CDR3 consists of 16 residues. Trimming took 3 bases from V and 2 from J, leaving 14 bases between them. The DNA for the CDR3 is TGTGCCAGCAGTTTGTCGGCTCGTACCCCCTACAATGAGCAGTTCTTC. Translated: CASSLSARTPYNEQFF.

Ten or more counts support this clonotype. The chain uses TRBV10-2 and TRBJ1-2, with no clear D. The germline V gene has CDR1 WSHSY and CDR2 SAAADI. This CDR3 spans 15 amino acids. The V end was cut by 4 bases, the J end by 0 bases, with 12 bases between. The CDR3: CASSATAATNYGYTF. In DNA form, the CDR3 reads TGCGCCAGCAGTGCTACAGCGGCTACTAACTATGGCTACACCTTC.

This clonotype was seen a handful of times. The gene calls are TRBV5-1 and TRBJ1-4, with a tentative D call TRBD1 (5 bases). V was cut by 4 bases and J by 0 bases, with 13 bases left in between. CDR1 and CDR2 (germline): SGHRS, YFSETQ. The CDR3 has 16 residues. The CDR3 sequence: CASSLFGGTTNEKLFF. DNA of the CDR3: TGCGCCAGCAGCCTCTTCGGGGGGACAACTAATGAAAAACTGTTTTTT.

The chain uses TRBV4-2 and TRBJ2-7, with D possibly being TRBD1 (6 bases). Trimming stripped 1 base from V and 2 bases from J, with 12 bases between. This CDR3 region has 15 residues. From germline, CDR1 is LGHNA and CDR2 YNFKEQ. The CDR3, as DNA: TGTGCCAGCAGCCAAGTAGCCGCAGGGGCCTACGAGCAGTACTTC. This codes for CASSQVAAGAYEQYF.

This clonotype was observed at least ten times. The gene calls are TRBV7-2 and TRBJ1-5; 8 nucleotides line up with TRBD1. The junction had 6 bases not matched to a gene; V was cut back by 1 base and J by 7 bases. CDR3 size: 15 residues. The V gene's germline CDR1 is SGHTA and CDR2 FQGNSA. The CDR3, as DNA: TGTGCCAGCAGCTTAGGGCCAGGGGGCGGCCAGCCCCAGCATTTT. Its protein product is CASSLGPGGGQPQHF.

This clonotype was picked up a small number of times. The rearrangement uses TRBV4-2 and TRBJ2-5, with a weak D call TRBD2 (6 bases). Trimming removed 1 base from V and 2 bases from J, with 11 bases in between. Germline loops: CDR1 LGHNA, CDR2 YNFKEQ. The CDR3 is made up of 15 amino acids. The CDR3 loop reads CASSQVGTLQETQYF. The DNA of the CDR3 is TGTGCCAGCAGCCAAGTTGGGACTTTACAAGAGACCCAGTACTTC.

V gene TRBV20-1 combines with J gene TRBJ2-3, with TRBD2 matching 7 bases. Germline-derived CDR1 and CDR2 are DFQATT and SNEGSKA (reference sequence). J gave up 2 bases and V 1 base, and 6 bases lay outside the gene matches. CDR3 size: 15 residues. Here the CDR3 reads CSARGSAGITDTQYF. In DNA, the CDR3 is TGCAGTGCTAGAGGCTCAGCGGGGATCACAGATACGCAGTATTTT.

The chain employs TRBV12-3 or TRBV12-4 and TRBJ2-7; 8 bases are a match to TRBD2. This CDR3 spans 14 amino acids. With 3 bases clipped from V and 4 bases from J, the junction kept 5 bases outside the gene matches. As DNA, the CDR3 is TGTGCCAGCAGTTTGGGTGTAGCGGGATACGAGCAGTACTTC. This gives the protein CASSLGVAGYEQYF.

Only a few counts were recorded for this clonotype. This chain links TRBV6-2 or TRBV6-3 with TRBJ2-1; possible D gene TRBD2, 5 bases. This CDR3 region has 20 residues. Between the trimmed V and J ends, which lost 0 bases and 1 base, there was a span of 22 bases. Per germline, CDR1 MNHEY and CDR2 SVGEGT. The CDR3 DNA is TGTGCCAGCAGTTACTCTCGGGCCCTCTTAGCGATCGTGTCCTACAATGAGCAGTTCTTC. It specifies CASSYSRALLAIVSYNEQFF.